One sample yielded the 19 T cell receptor beta chains listed below, sequenced in a study of OX40 agonist ivuxolimab in advanced cancers. Sequencing was performed with immunoSEQ multiplex PCR; in TCRdb, only in-frame clones are kept and a portion is missing. This table holds tens of thousands of clones, approximately 92% found once. Sequencing was performed on CD4+ or CD8+ T cells sorted from blood, taken in a trial of the OX40 agonist ivuxolimab. Source of these receptors: an adult with an advanced solid tumor such as melanoma, head and neck, liver or kidney cancer.

V gene TRBV30 combines with J gene TRBJ1-1; TRBD1 agrees at 8 bases. The CDR3 has 15 amino acids. CDR1 is GTSNPN, CDR2 SVGIG, per germline (reference sequence). The ends lost 2 bases at V and 1 base at J; junction bases unmatched: 6. Written as DNA, the CDR3 is TGTGCCTGGAGTTTCCGGGACAGGCAGAACACTGAAGCTTTCTTT. Translation: CAWSFRDRQNTEAFF.

The gene calls are TRBV19 and TRBJ1-6, with no clear D. This CDR3 is 16 amino acids long. The V gene's germline CDR1 is LNHDA and CDR2 SQIVND (reference sequence). V lost 4 bases and J 5 bases, leaving 15 bases between the germline ends. Here the CDR3 DNA reads TGTGCCAGTAGTACCTCGACGGGATGGGATAATTCACCCCTCCACTTT. It specifies CASSTSTGWDNSPLHF.

The chain is built from TRBV4-1 and TRBJ1-4, with D unresolved. The germline V and J ends were trimmed by 0 bases and 0 bases, with 8 bases remaining between them. The CDR3 is 16 amino acids. CDR1 MGHRA and CDR2 YSYEKL come from the germline V gene. CDR3 nucleotides: TGCGCCAGCAGCCAAGATACCGGGGCAACTAATGAAAAACTGTTTTTT. As protein: CASSQDTGATNEKLFF.

This chain connects TRBV27 to TRBJ1-4, with 7 positions matching TRBD1. Germline V gene data show CDR1 as MNHEY and CDR2 as SMNVEV (reference sequence). The CDR3 loop spans 15 amino acids. V lost 2 bases and J lost 3; bases outside the gene matches: 3. The CDR3 nucleotides are TGTGCCAGCAGTTTAAGGGGGCTGCCTAATGAAAAACTGTTTTTT. Protein: CASSLRGLPNEKLFF. Full variable domain (outside the CDR3, taken from reference TRBV27 and TRBJ1-4): EAQVTQNPRYLITVTGKKLTVTCSQNMNHEYMSWYRQDPGLGLRQIYYSMNVEVTDKGDVPEGYKVSRKEKRNFPLILESPSPNQTSLYFCASSLRGLPNEKLFFGSGTQLSVL.

The chain links TRBV14 to TRBJ1-2; D gene unclear. The ends were cut back, 4 bases at V and 6 bases at J, with 18 bases in the middle. The CDR3 is 15 residues long. The germline V gene has CDR1 SGHDN and CDR2 FVKESK. The CDR3, as DNA: TGTGCCAGCAGCCGCCAATTGGACGAGCGTGATGGCTACACCTTC. Its protein product is CASSRQLDERDGYTF.

The chain combines TRBV10-3 with TRBJ1-2; D uncertain. CDR3 size: 14 residues. Trimming cost V 2 bases and J 6 bases, with 13 bases left between them. Germline-derived CDR1 and CDR2 are ENHRY and SYGVKD. This CDR3 reads CAISEVTRSHGYTF. For the CDR3, the DNA is TGTGCCATCAGTGAGGTGACAAGAAGCCATGGCTACACCTTC.

V is TRBV18 and J is TRBJ1-3; D is unresolved. Trimming removed 0 bases at V and 4 bases at J, with 16 bases between. Per germline, CDR1 KGHSH and CDR2 LQKENI. The CDR3 totals 17 residues. CDR3 bases: TGTGCCAGCTCACCACCTGGACCGGCCGTGACCGGAAACACCATATATTTT. It translates to CASSPPGPAVTGNTIYF.

The chain recombines TRBV5-8 with TRBJ2-7, with 9 bases lining up with TRBD2. Germline-derived CDR1 and CDR2 are SGHTS and YDEGEE. The V and J ends lost 4 bases and 4 bases, in that order; junction bases with no gene match: 9. The CDR3 is made up of 15 amino acids. CDR3 DNA sequence: TGTGCCAGCAGCCTGCCGGGACTAGCTAGGTACGAGCAGTACTTC. Its translation: CASSLPGLARYEQYF.

The V gene is TRBV5-1, the J gene TRBJ2-5, with no clear D. CDR1 is SGHRS and CDR2 is YFSETQ in the germline V gene. This CDR3 spans 14 amino acids. The ends were cut back, 1 base at V and 0 bases at J, with 7 bases in the middle. DNA for the CDR3: TGCGCCAGCAGCTTGCTAGGGAACCAAGAGACCCAGTACTTC. Its protein is CASSLLGNQETQYF.

To note about this clone: An end of the junction differs from the germline gene, which may be a read error. Other nucleotide sequences from this sample produce the same CDR3. This rearrangement joins TRBV4-2 to TRBJ2-1; 10 bases agree with TRBD2. Germline CDR1 LGHNA, CDR2 YNFKEQ. The CDR3 runs 17 residues. CDR3 loop: CASSQVAERGGVGEQFF. The CDR3 nucleotides read TGTGCCAGCAGTCAAGTTGCTGAGCGGGGGGGCGTTGGTGAGCAGTTCTTC.

This rearrangement joins TRBV7-2 to TRBJ1-2; weak D call: TRBD1 (5 bases). CDR1 and CDR2 (germline): SGHTA, FQGNSA. V lost 1 base and J lost 4, with 10 bases in between. The CDR3 spans 14 residues. The CDR3 DNA reads as TGTGCCAGCAGCTTAGAGGTACAGGTCTATGGCTACACCTTC. Translating gives CASSLEVQVYGYTF.

This chain uses TRBV27 with TRBJ1-2; 9 positions match TRBD1. Per the germline V gene, CDR1 is MNHEY and CDR2 is SMNVEV (reference sequence). The CDR3 contains 14 residues. Trimming cost V 3 bases and J 5 bases; bases outside gene matches: 4. Here the CDR3 DNA reads TGTGCCAGCAGTTTTTCCGACAGGGGGTATGGCTACACCTTC. This sequence encodes CASSFSDRGYGYTF.

This clone appeared once. This chain uses TRBV23-1 with TRBJ2-1, with no clear D. TRBV23-1 is annotated as an ORF whose role is uncertain. The CDR3 totals 15 residues. V was clipped by 6 bases and J by 1 base, with 13 bases between them. The chain's CDR3 is CASSLVRESYNEQFF. DNA of the CDR3: TGCGCCAGCAGCCTAGTTAGAGAGTCCTACAATGAGCAGTTCTTC.

The genes are TRBV27 and TRBJ1-1, with TRBD1 as a possible D gene (6 bases). The germline gives CDR1 MNHEY, CDR2 SMNVEV (reference sequence). The CDR3 runs to 16 residues. The germline V and J ends were trimmed by 2 bases and 0 bases, with 13 bases remaining between them. CDR3 DNA: TGTGCCAGCAGTTTACTGGACAGTAATATGAACACTGAAGCTTTCTTT. It is translated as CASSLLDSNMNTEAFF.

This sequence joins TRBV4-3 and TRBJ2-3, with 8 bases that match TRBD2. The germline gives CDR1 LGHNA, CDR2 YSLEER. V lost 4 bases, J lost 1 base, and 1 base stayed unmatched. This CDR3 has 14 amino acids. The CDR3 bases are TGCGCCAGCAGCCCGACTAGCGGCACAGATACGCAGTATTTT. Its translation: CASSPTSGTDTQYF.

The chain employs TRBV10-3 and TRBJ1-2; D is unclear. The V and J ends lost 4 bases and 6 bases respectively, with 9 bases between them. This CDR3 spans 12 amino acids. Germline CDR1 and CDR2: ENHRY and SYGVKD. CDR3 loop: CAISVRVNGYTF. CDR3 DNA sequence: TGTGCCATCAGTGTTAGGGTGAATGGCTACACCTTC.

This sequence joins TRBV5-1 and TRBJ2-3, with 9 bases aligning to TRBD2. This CDR3 contains 15 residues. In germline, CDR1 is SGHRS, CDR2 YFSETQ. V lost 0 bases and J lost 3; bases outside the gene matches: 2. CDR3 region: CASSLGGRETDTQYF. In DNA form, the CDR3 reads TGCGCCAGCAGCTTGGGCGGGAGGGAGACAGATACGCAGTATTTT.

The chain has TRBV2 and TRBJ2-1; the D gene is possibly TRBD1 (5 bases). The V gene's germline CDR1 is SNHLY and CDR2 FYNNEI. The CDR3 is made up of 13 amino acids. V was pared by 6 bases and J by 4 bases, with 10 bases between. CDR3 amino acids: CASRDTDYNEQFF. CDR3 DNA: TGTGCCAGCAGGGACACCGATTACAATGAGCAGTTCTTC. The variable domain in full, completed from reference TRBV2 and TRBJ2-1, reads EPEVTQTPSHQVTQMGQEVILRCVPISNHLYFYWYRQILGQKVEFLVSFYNNEISEKSEIFDDQFSVERPDGSNFTLKIRSTKLEDSAMYFCASRDTDYNEQFFGPGTRLTVL.

The V call is TRBV27, the J call TRBJ1-2; perhaps TRBD1 as D (5 bases). Germline V gives CDR1 MNHEY, CDR2 SMNVEV (reference sequence). The CDR3 consists of 13 residues. V lost 5 bases and J lost 7, with 14 bases in between. CDR3 sequence (DNA): TGTGCCAGCAGTCCCAAGACAGACTCTGGCTACACCTTC. Translation gives CASSPKTDSGYTF.